This T cell receptor (beta chain) originates from a study of T cells in Graves' hyperthyroidism and ophthalmopathy. These patients, aged 18 to 65, had recently diagnosed hyperthyroidism lasting under 2 months. Patients with uncontrolled infections, other autoimmune diseases, pregnancy or lactation were excluded. The CDR3 covers 17 residues. Trimming at V came to 5 bases and at J to 3 bases, leaving 10 bases not matched to a gene. It was RNA transcripts that yielded the amplified TCR beta CDR3 regions. The HTBI primer set served for first-round RT-PCR of the TCR CDR3. TCRdb used MiXCR to reprocess the multiplex PCR reads, holding one entry per CDR3 protein. The sample has 150,000 to 200,000 distinct CDR3 sequences; 17% are singletons.

Sequencing used blood. The clonotype comes from a woman aged 45-60 years with Graves' hyperthyroidism. The genes are TRBV12-3 or TRBV12-4 and TRBJ1-1; 12 positions agree with TRBD1. Here the CDR3 reads CASSIGTGGALDTEAFF. The DNA of the CDR3 is TGTGCCAGCAGTATCGGGACAGGGGGCGCGTTGGACACTGAAGCTTTCTTT.